Listed below are T cell receptor beta chains from one sample, sequenced in a study of CD8 T cells in ankylosing spondylitis. TCRdb fed the 5' RACE reads into MiXCR, producing one record per CDR3 protein. The sample has 180,000 or so distinct CDR3 sequences; roughly 11% are singletons. The sequenced sample was blood, either unsorted or a sorted T cell fraction (not recorded which). The receptor source for this set is a male donor with ankylosing spondylitis or in good health (not recorded which). Both conserved end residues are part of each CDR3. The D gene is left open where the match is weak.

cdr3_aa d_call j_call v_call
CASSLSPGNTEAFF . TRBJ1-1 TRBV11-2
CASSLGAVRPRTYEQYF . TRBJ2-7 TRBV5-6
CSASPIQGQINQPQHF TRBD1 TRBJ1-5 TRBV20-1
CASSLEQGVYNEQFF TRBD1 TRBJ2-1 TRBV7-2
CASSQISGGNTEAFF TRBD1 TRBJ1-1 TRBV4-3
CASSHGLGQPNQPQHF . TRBJ1-5 TRBV16
CASSLAGRVGKPQHF . TRBJ1-5 TRBV7-2
CASSTGTLVLSDTQYF . TRBJ2-3 TRBV7-2
CASIRQWGTDTQYF . TRBJ2-3 TRBV28
CASRQSSSYNEQFF . TRBJ2-1 TRBV2
CSVEDSYEQYF . TRBJ2-7 TRBV29-1
CASSQDIRTEAFF . TRBJ1-1 TRBV3-1
CASSSSGSGNNEQFF . TRBJ2-1 TRBV6-5
CASRPGQGAFSGYTF TRBD1 TRBJ1-2 TRBV12-3/TRBV12-4
CASSSGRDWVKNIQYF . TRBJ2-4 TRBV28
CASRLGTGGNQPQHF TRBD1 TRBJ1-5 TRBV12-3/TRBV12-4
CASSPIAGGVSKNIQYF TRBD2 TRBJ2-4 TRBV12-3/TRBV12-4
CASSLAAAGGRIPSYEQYF TRBD2 TRBJ2-7 TRBV5-1
CASSPRQGLIGTGELFF . TRBJ2-2 TRBV11-3
CASCRGGDTQYF TRBD2 TRBJ2-3 TRBV7-9
CSASGPGLAGVSSYNEQFF TRBD2 TRBJ2-1 TRBV20-1
CASSQVPRGRPSSYEQYF TRBD1 TRBJ2-7 TRBV3-1
CASSLARGGGEQYF . TRBJ2-7 TRBV27
CATTSRDTFNEQFF . TRBJ2-1 TRBV10-3
CASSLEGRVGNQPQHF . TRBJ1-5 TRBV7-8
CASSLGVGYEQYF . TRBJ2-7 TRBV7-6
CSVDGGPNTGELFF . TRBJ2-2 TRBV29-1
CASSQGEDYEQYF TRBD1 TRBJ2-7 TRBV5-1
CASSFGGASYNEQFF . TRBJ2-1 TRBV28
CASSFTTAYEQYF . TRBJ2-7 TRBV7-2
CASSSPPGNTIYF . TRBJ1-3 TRBV7-6
CASSFSGTGGREQYF TRBD1 TRBJ2-7 TRBV3-1
CASSEAPTVSNQPQHF . TRBJ1-5 TRBV6-1
CASSRAGTQYF . TRBJ2-3 TRBV6-4
CATLQTSGGTDTQYF TRBD2 TRBJ2-3 TRBV3-1
CASSRAQINYGYTF . TRBJ1-2 TRBV7-9
CASSNFQAYEQYF . TRBJ2-7 TRBV6-5
CASSRGQIEQFF TRBD1 TRBJ2-1 TRBV6-2/TRBV6-3
CASSSGTGDTIYF . TRBJ1-3 TRBV27
CATSETGGNQPQHF TRBD1 TRBJ1-5 TRBV15
CAISLGGVSYEQYF . TRBJ2-7 TRBV10-3
CASSSSGRNYEQYF TRBD2 TRBJ2-7 TRBV5-1